This entry lists 15 T cell receptor beta chains sequenced from one sample in a study of tumor and adjacent non-tumor tissue in lung cancer. No cell sorting was done before RNA was extracted from the tissue. Three rounds of nested PCR, following a modified ARM-PCR protocol, produced the TCRbeta library. One entry per CDR3 protein results from TCRdb running MiXCR on the multiplex PCR reads. The sample comprises about 120,000 distinct CDR3 sequences, over 75% of which are singletons, and approximately 22% rests with the top ten. The material sequenced was lung tumor tissue. These TCRs come from a man between 65 and 85 years old with non-small cell lung cancer.

J is TRBJ2-5 and V is TRBV11-1, with TRBD1 as a possible D gene (6 bases). V was cut by 5 bases and J by 0 bases, with 10 bases left in between. This CDR3 region has 14 residues. Per germline, CDR1 SGHAT and CDR2 FQDESV (reference sequence). DNA for the CDR3: TGTGCCAGCAGCCGGGACACGTACCAAGAGACCCAGTACTTC. Residues: CASSRDTYQETQYF.

With regard to this clonotype: This likely comes from a read error, as the CDR3 has no conserved phenylalanine or tryptophan at its end. It is unclear where the CDR3 begins or ends on the DNA, so no DNA is shown, and the CDR3 is as TCRdb lists it. This chain connects TRBV11-2 to TRBJ2-2; the DNA was not used to check the table's D call, TRBD1. The length of the CDR3 is 16 amino acids, counting both ends. Germline V lookup: CDR1 SGHAT, CDR2 FQNNGV. The CDR3 sequence: CASSIVGTGVAGELFL.

This clonotype occurred once. The germline gene is not matched at one end of the junction; a read error may be the cause. CDR3 loop: CTSSSMTGSRSGNTIYF. The DNA of the CDR3 is TGTACCAGTAGTTCCATGACAGGGTCGAGATCTGGAAACACCATATACTTT. The chain uses TRBV28 and TRBJ1-3; 7 bases fit TRBD1. Germline V CDR1 and CDR2: MDHEN, SYDVKM. CDR3 length equals 17 residues.

As regards this clonotype: A much larger clone differs by one base, so this may be a read error. The genes are TRBV7-8 and TRBJ1-2; a weak D match, TRBD1 (6 bases). Per germline, CDR1 SGHVS and CDR2 FQNEAQ. There are 12 residues in the CDR3. CDR3 protein: CASSLAGGGYAF. CDR3 DNA: TGTGCCAGCAGCTTAGCCGGTGGGGGCTACGCCTTC.

With regard to this clonotype: Its ends do not fully match the called genes, so a read error is possible. The chain uses TRBV4-1 and TRBJ1-4, with D possibly being TRBD1 (6 bases). CDR3 length: 15 residues. Germline loops: CDR1 MGHRA, CDR2 YSYEKL. The CDR3 loop is CASRRDKTTNDKLFF. CDR3 nucleotide sequence: TGCGCCAGCAGAAGGGACAAAACAACTAATGACAAACTGTTTTTT.

To note about this clonotype: A much larger clone differs by one base, so this may be a read error. This chain uses TRBV28 with TRBJ2-1, with 8 bases matching TRBD2. The CDR3 is 15 residues long. CDR1 MDHEN and CDR2 SYDVKM come from the germline V gene. The CDR3 DNA sequence: TGTGTCAGCAGTCAAGCGGGAGATCGTTACAATGAGCAGTTCTTC. It encodes CVSSQAGDRYNEQFF.

In the case of this clonotype: A much bigger clone sits one base away, suggesting this may be a read error. The chain carries TRBV7-8 and TRBJ1-5; TRBD1 might be the D (6 bases). This CDR3 has 14 amino acids. The germline V gene has CDR1 SGHVS and CDR2 FQNEAQ. The CDR3: CAGSFGTLNQPQHF. Here the CDR3 DNA reads TGTGCCGGCAGCTTCGGGACACTTAATCAGCCCCAGCATTTT.

Remarks on this clonotype: This may stem from a read error, because a much larger clone lies one nucleotide away. The chain links TRBV20-1 to TRBJ1-5; a possible D gene is TRBD1 (6 bases). This CDR3 has 13 residues. Germline V lookup: CDR1 DFQATT, CDR2 SNEGSKA (reference sequence). In DNA form, the CDR3 reads TGCAGTGCTAGAGAGGACAGCAATCAGCTCCAGCATTTT. Translation: CSAREDSNQLQHF.

In the case of this clonotype: A single base separates this from a much larger clone, so it may be a read error. In DNA form, the CDR3 reads TGCGCCAGCAGCTACCACTGGGCCTACGAGCAGTACTTC. Protein sequence: CASSYHWAYEQYF. J is TRBJ2-7 and V is TRBV5-1, with D hard to call. The CDR3 is 13 amino acids. The V gene's germline CDR1 is SGHRS and CDR2 YFSETQ. Trimming pared 3 bases from V and 2 bases from J, leaving 9 bases between.

Notes on this clonotype: Without the conserved terminal phenylalanine or tryptophan, this CDR3 likely stems from a read error. The chain uses TRBV12-3 or TRBV12-4 and TRBJ2-5; possibly TRBD1 for D (5 bases). This CDR3 comprises 13 residues. V dropped 6 bases and J dropped 8 bases, with 16 bases sitting between them. The CDR3: CASRPGHGSTQYL. CDR3 sequence (DNA): TGTGCCAGCAGACCCGGACACGGCTCCACCCAGTACTTA.

Of note for this clonotype: One end of the junction fails to match germline, which may point to a read error. V gene TRBV10-3 combines with J gene TRBJ2-7; the D gene is possibly TRBD2 (5 bases). Germline V gene lookup returns CDR1 ENHRY and CDR2 SYGVKD. The CDR3 extends over 15 amino acids. The CDR3 spells CVIQPGWTLPYEQYF. CDR3 nucleotide sequence: TGTGTCATCCAGCCGGGGTGGACCCTCCCCTACGAGCAGTACTTC.

This clonotype was seen repeatedly, ten times or more. The chain combines TRBV6-2 or TRBV6-3 with TRBJ1-1; unclear D gene. The germline V gene has CDR1 MNHEY and CDR2 SVGEGT. The CDR3 is 11 amino acids. V was clipped by 5 bases and J by 11 bases, with 12 bases between them. The CDR3 here is CASSRNLRAFF. The DNA for the CDR3 is TGTGCCAGCAGTCGAAACCTCCGGGCTTTCTTT.

This clonotype occurred many times. The rearrangement links TRBV5-6 to TRBJ2-2; no definite D call. This CDR3 is 15 amino acids long. Germline V gene data show CDR1 as SGHDT and CDR2 as YYEEEE. The V end was cut by 1 base, the J end by 2 bases, with 9 bases between. CDR3 in DNA: TGTGCCAGCAGCTTGTTTGGCGTAAACACCGGGGAGCTGTTTTTT. Residues: CASSLFGVNTGELFF.

On this clonotype itself: Germline is not matched at one junction end, which may reflect a read error. The chain combines TRBV11-2 with TRBJ2-2; tentatively, D is TRBD1 (6 bases). The germline V gene has CDR1 SGHAT and CDR2 FQNNGV. This CDR3 is built from 14 residues. In nucleotides, the CDR3 is TGTGCCAGCAGCCCGGACAGTAAGTCCGGGGAGCCGTTTTTT. It yields the protein CASSPDSKSGEPFF.

In its sample, this clonotype was seen many times. V is TRBV6-5 and J is TRBJ1-5; 8 nucleotides align to TRBD1. From germline, CDR1 is MNHEY and CDR2 SVGAGI. The CDR3 is 14 residues long. V lost 3 bases to trimming and J lost 4 bases; unmatched junction nucleotides: 2. The CDR3, as DNA: TGTGCCAGCAGTTATGACAGGGGAAATCAGCCCCAGCATTTT. The encoded protein is CASSYDRGNQPQHF.